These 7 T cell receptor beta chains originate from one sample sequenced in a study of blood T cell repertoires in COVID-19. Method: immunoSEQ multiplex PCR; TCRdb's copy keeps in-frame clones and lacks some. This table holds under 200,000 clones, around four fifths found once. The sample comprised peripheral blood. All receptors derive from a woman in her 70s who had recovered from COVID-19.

The DNA for the CDR3 is TGTGCCATCAGGCCGGGACTAGCGGGGGTTGGTGGCACAGATACGCAGTATTTT. It codes for CAIRPGLAGVGGTDTQYF. V usage is TRBV10-3 and J usage is TRBJ2-3; TRBD2 agrees at 14 bases. The germline V gene has CDR1 ENHRY and CDR2 SYGVKD. The trim removed 6 bases at V and 1 base at J, leaving 9 bases unmatched. The CDR3 sequence is 18 residues long.

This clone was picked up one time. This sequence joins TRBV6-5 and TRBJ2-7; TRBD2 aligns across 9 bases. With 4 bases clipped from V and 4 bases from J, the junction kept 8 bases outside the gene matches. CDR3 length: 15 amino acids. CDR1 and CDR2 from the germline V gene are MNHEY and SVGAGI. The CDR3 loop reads CASSWGLAGSYEQYF. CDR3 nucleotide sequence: TGTGCCAGCAGTTGGGGGCTAGCGGGAAGTTACGAGCAGTACTTC.

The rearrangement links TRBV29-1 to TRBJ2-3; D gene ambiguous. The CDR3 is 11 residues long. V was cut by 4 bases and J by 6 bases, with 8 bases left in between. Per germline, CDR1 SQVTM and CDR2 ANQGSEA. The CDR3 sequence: CSVGSRDTQYF. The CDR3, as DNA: TGCAGCGTTGGTTCGCGGGATACGCAGTATTTT.

In nucleotides, the CDR3 is TGTGCCTGGACCATCACAGGGGCTGGCGGCTACACCTTC. This sequence encodes CAWTITGAGGYTF. The V and J genes are TRBV30 and TRBJ1-2, with TRBD1 identical over 7 bases. The CDR3 covers 13 residues. Germline assignment: CDR1 GTSNPN and CDR2 SVGIG (reference sequence). V gave up 4 bases and J gave up 8 bases; unmatched junction bases: 10.

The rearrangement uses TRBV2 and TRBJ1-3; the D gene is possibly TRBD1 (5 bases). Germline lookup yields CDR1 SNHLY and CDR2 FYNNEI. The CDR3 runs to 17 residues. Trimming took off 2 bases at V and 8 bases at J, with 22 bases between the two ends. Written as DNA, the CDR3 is TGTGCCAGCAGTGAACGGGGGACCTATACCCTGGAATACACCATATATTTT. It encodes CASSERGTYTLEYTIYF.

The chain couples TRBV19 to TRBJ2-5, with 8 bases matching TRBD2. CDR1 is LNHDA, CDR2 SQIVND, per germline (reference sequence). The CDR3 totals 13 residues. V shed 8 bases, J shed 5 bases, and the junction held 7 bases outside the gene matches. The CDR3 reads CASGFPGGETQYF. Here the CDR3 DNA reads TGTGCCAGTGGGTTCCCGGGGGGGGAGACCCAGTACTTC.

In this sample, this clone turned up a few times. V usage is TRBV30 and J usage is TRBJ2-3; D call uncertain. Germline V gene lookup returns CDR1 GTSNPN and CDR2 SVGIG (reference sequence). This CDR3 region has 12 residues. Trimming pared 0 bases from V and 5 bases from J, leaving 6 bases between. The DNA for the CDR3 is TGTGCCTGGAGTGTCATTGTAGATACGCAGTATTTT. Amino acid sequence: CAWSVIVDTQYF.